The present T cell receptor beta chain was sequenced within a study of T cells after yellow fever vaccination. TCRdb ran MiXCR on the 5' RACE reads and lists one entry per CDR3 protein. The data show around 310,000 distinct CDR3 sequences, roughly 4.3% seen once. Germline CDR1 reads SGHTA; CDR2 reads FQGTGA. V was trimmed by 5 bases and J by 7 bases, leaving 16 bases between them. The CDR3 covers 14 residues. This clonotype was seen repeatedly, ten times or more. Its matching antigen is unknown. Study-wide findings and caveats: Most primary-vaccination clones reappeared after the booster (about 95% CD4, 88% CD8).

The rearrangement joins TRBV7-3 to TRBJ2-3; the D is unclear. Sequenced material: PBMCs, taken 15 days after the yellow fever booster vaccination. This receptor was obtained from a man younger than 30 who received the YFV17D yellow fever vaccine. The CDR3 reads CASSPSARINTQYF. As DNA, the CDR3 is TGTGCCAGCAGCCCCTCGGCCCGCATAAATACGCAGTATTTT.